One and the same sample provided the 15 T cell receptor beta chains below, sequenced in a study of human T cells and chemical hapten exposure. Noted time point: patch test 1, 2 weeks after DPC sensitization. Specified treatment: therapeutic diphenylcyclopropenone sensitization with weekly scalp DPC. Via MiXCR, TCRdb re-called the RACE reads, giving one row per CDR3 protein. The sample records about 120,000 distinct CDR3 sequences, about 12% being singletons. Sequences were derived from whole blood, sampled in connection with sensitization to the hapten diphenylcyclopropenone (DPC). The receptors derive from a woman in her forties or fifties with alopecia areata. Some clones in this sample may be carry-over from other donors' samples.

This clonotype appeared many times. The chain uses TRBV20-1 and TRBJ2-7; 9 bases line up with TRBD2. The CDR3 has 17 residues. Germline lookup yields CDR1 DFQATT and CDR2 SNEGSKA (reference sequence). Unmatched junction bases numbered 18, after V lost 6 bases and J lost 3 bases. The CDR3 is CSAPSGRTSRWGYEQYF. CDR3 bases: TGCAGTGCCCCAAGCGGGAGGACTTCTCGGTGGGGCTACGAGCAGTACTTC.

CDR3 coding DNA: TGTGCCAGCAGCCCCTACGGACAGGGGAAGAACACCGGGGAGCTGTTTTTT. It is translated as CASSPYGQGKNTGELFF. The chain carries TRBV4-2 and TRBJ2-2; 9 nucleotides align to TRBD1. Germline assignment: CDR1 LGHNA and CDR2 YNFKEQ. The CDR3 has 17 residues. The V and J ends lost 4 bases and 1 base, in that order; junction bases with no gene match: 7.

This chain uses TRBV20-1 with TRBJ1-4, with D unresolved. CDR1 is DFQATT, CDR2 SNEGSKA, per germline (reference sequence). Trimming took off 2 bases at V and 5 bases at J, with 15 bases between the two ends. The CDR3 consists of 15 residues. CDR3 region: CSARSTSPRNEKLFF. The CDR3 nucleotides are TGCAGTGCTAGATCCACGTCACCGAGAAATGAAAAACTGTTTTTT.

The CDR3 loop is CASGLGGAANEKLFF. The CDR3 coding sequence is TGTGCCAGCGGGCTCGGGGGAGCGGCTAATGAAAAACTGTTTTTT. The chain has TRBV28 and TRBJ1-4, with D maybe TRBD1 (5 bases). There are 15 residues in the CDR3. V was cut by 8 bases and J by 3 bases, with 16 bases left in between. Germline V gene lookup returns CDR1 MDHEN and CDR2 SYDVKM. Based on the CDR3 plus reference TRBV28 and TRBJ1-4, the full variable domain is DVKVTQSSRYLVKRTGEKVFLECVQDMDHENMFWYRQDPGLGLRLIYFSYDVKMKEKGDIPEGYSVSREKKERFSLILESASTNQTSMYLCASGLGGAANEKLFFGSGTQLSVL.

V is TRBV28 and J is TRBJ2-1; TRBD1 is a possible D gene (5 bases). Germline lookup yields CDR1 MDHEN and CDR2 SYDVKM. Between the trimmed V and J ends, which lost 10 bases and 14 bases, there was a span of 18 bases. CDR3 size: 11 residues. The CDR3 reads CATNPRGRKFF. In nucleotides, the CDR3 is TGTGCCACCAACCCTAGGGGCAGGAAGTTCTTC.

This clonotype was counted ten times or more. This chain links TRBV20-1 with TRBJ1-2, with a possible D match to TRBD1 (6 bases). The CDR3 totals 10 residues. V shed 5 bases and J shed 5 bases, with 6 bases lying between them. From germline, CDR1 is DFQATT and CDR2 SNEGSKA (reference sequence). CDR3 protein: CSAGTYGYTF. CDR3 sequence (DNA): TGCAGTGCTGGGACATATGGCTACACCTTC.

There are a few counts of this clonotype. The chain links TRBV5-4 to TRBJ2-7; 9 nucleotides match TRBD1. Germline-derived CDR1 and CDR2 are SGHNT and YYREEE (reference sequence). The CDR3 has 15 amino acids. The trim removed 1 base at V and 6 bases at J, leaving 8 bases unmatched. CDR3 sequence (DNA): TGTGCCAGCAGCTTGCAAGGGACAGGGTCTGCCGAGCAGTACTTC. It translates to CASSLQGTGSAEQYF. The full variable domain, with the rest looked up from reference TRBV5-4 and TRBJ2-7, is ETGVTQSPTHLIKTRGQQVTLRCSSQSGHNTVSWYQQALGQGPQFIFQYYREEENGRGNFPPRFSGLQFPNYSSELNVNALELDDSALYLCASSLQGTGSAEQYFGPGTRLTVT.

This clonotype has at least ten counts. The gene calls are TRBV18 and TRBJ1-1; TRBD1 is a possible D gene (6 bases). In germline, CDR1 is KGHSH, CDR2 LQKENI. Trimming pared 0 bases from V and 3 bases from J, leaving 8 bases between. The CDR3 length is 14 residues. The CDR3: CASSPPPGDTEAFF. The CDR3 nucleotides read TGTGCCAGCTCACCACCGCCAGGGGACACTGAAGCTTTCTTT.

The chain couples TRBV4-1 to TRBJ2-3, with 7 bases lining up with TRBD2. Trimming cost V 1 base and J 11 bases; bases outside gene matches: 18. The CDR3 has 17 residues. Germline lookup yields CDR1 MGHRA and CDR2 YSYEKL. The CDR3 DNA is TGCGCCAGCAGCCAAGTGACAGCGGGACTCTACTTCCATATGCAGTATTTT. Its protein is CASSQVTAGLYFHMQYF.

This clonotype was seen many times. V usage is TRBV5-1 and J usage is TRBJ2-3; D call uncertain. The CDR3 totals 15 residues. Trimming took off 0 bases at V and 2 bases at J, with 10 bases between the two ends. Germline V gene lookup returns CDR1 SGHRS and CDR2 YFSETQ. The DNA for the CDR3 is TGCGCCAGCAGCTTGGCCAAGCGAATCACAGATACGCAGTATTTT. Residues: CASSLAKRITDTQYF.

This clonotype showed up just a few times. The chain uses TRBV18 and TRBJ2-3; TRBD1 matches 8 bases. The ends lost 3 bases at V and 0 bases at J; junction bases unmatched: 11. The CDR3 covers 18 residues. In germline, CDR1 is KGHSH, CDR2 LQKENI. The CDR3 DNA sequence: TGTGCCAGCTCACCCGTCCACCGACAGGGGACTAGCACAGATACGCAGTATTTT. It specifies CASSPVHRQGTSTDTQYF.

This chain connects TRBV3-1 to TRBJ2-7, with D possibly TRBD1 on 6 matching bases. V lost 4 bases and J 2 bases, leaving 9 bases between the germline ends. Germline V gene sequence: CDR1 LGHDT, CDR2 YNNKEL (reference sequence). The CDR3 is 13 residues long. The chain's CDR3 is CASSRGGPYEQYF. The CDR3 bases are TGTGCCAGCAGCCGTGGGGGCCCCTACGAGCAGTACTTC.

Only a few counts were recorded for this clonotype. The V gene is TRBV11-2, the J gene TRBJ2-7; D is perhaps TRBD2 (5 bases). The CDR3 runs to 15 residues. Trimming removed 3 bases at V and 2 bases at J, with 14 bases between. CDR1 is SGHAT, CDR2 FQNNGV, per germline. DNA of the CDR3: TGTGCCAGCAGCTTTATCGTCCTAGCAGCCTACGAGCAGTACTTC. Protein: CASSFIVLAAYEQYF.

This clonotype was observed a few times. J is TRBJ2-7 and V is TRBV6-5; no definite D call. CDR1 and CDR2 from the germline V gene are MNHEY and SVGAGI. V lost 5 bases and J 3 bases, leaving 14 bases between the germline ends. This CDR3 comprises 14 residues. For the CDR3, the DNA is TGTGCCAGCAGTGCCCGGGTTTCGGGCTACGAGCAGTACTTC. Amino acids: CASSARVSGYEQYF.

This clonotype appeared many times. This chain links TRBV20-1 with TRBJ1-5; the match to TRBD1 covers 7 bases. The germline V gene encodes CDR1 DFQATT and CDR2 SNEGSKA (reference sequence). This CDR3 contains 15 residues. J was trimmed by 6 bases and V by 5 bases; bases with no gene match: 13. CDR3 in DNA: TGCAGTGCTGTGTACAGGGGATTACGGAGTCAGCCCCAGCATTTT. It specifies CSAVYRGLRSQPQHF.